This entry describes one TCR beta chain. With V trimmed by 8 bases and J by 0 bases, 5 bases remained unmatched. The germline V gene has CDR1 LNHDA and CDR2 SQIVND (reference sequence). The CDR3 totals 15 residues. The source of the sample is a study of blood T cell repertoires in COVID-19. Produced via immunoSEQ multiplex PCR; TCRdb's table is partial and in-frame only. The data hold approximately 150,000 clones, with 80% to 85% observed a single time. Source material: peripheral blood. This sequence joins TRBV19 and TRBJ2-2; 8 bases align to TRBD2. The clonotype was recovered from a man aged 65 to 79 with active or convalescent COVID-19. CDR3 DNA sequence: TGTGCCAGTCGGGGGGGGAGAGCGAACACCGGGGAGCTGTTTTTT. Translated, it gives CASRGGRANTGELFF. Full variable domain (missing parts from reference TRBV19 and TRBJ2-2): DGGITQSPKYLFRKEGQNVTLSCEQNLNHDAMYWYRQDPGQGLRLIYYSQIVNDFQKGDIAEGYSVSREKKESFPLTVTSAQKNPTAFYLCASRGGRANTGELFFGEGSRLTVL.